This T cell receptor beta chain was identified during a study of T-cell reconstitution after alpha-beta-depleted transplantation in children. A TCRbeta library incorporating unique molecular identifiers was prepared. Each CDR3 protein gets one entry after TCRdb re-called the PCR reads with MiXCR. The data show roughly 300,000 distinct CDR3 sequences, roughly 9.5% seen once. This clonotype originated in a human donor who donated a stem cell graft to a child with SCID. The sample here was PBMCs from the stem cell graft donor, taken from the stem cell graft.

The CDR3 DNA follows: TGTGCCAGCAGCGCAACAGGGTACGGCTCCTACGAGCAGTACTTC. Its protein is CASSATGYGSYEQYF. The rearrangement joins TRBV7-8 to TRBJ2-7, with D possibly TRBD1 on 6 matching bases. The CDR3 is 15 amino acids. The V end was cut by 5 bases, the J end by 0 bases, with 14 bases between. Germline loops: CDR1 SGHVS, CDR2 FQNEAQ.